The rows below give T cell receptor beta chains drawn from one sample of a study of T cell responses to AZD1222 COVID-19 vaccine. Some clones are missing from TCRdb's copy, which holds only in-frame ones; the method was immunoSEQ multiplex PCR. In the table there are 130,000 or so clones, 85% to 90% of which are singletons. The sample was peripheral blood, taken on day 0 of MenACWY control vaccination. The receptors here all came from an adult in good health. CDR3s include the opening cysteine and the closing phenylalanine or tryptophan. The D gene is left open where the match is weak. The size entry is marked missing in some rows and otherwise reads once, few, many or a size class.

J gene | clone size | D gene | V gene | CDR3 protein | CDR3 DNA
TRBJ2-1 | NA | TRBD2 | TRBV7-2 | CASIPFASGDYNEQFF | TGTGCCAGCATCCCCTTCGCTAGCGGGGACTACAATGAGCAGTTCTTC
TRBJ2-1 | once | TRBD2 | TRBV10-2 | CASSEGAGGQFF | TGCGCCAGCAGTGAGGGGGCGGGAGGGCAGTTCTTC
TRBJ1-3 | NA | NA | TRBV11-3 | CASSYTTVGLSGNTIYF | TGTGCCAGCAGCTACACGACAGTTGGGCTTTCTGGAAACACCATATATTTT
TRBJ2-1 | NA | NA | TRBV20-1 | CSARGVLEQFF | TGCAGTGCTAGGGGAGTCTTGGAGCAGTTCTTC
TRBJ1-6 | NA | NA | TRBV7-8 | CASSKRMGPDSPLHF | TGTGCCAGCAGCAAACGGATGGGGCCGGATTCACCCCTCCACTTT
TRBJ1-2 | NA | NA | TRBV6-1 | CASSEIVFHRF | TGTGCCAGCAGTGAAATCGTATTTCATCGGTTC
TRBJ1-2 | NA | NA | TRBV11-3 | CASSFGQGGGYTF | TGTGCCAGCAGCTTCGGGCAGGGAGGCGGCTACACCTTC
TRBJ2-7 | NA | TRBD1 | TRBV24-1 | CATSEEGQGRYEQYF | TGTGCCACCAGTGAGGAAGGACAGGGGAGGTACGAGCAGTACTTC
TRBJ2-7 | once | TRBD2 | TRBV7-9 | CASSGGLAGDYEQYF | TGTGCCAGCAGCGGGGGACTAGCGGGAGACTACGAGCAGTACTTC
TRBJ1-4 | NA | NA | TRBV7-9 | CASSLGDTNEKLFF | TGTGCCAGCAGCTTAGGGGATACTAATGAAAAACTGTTTTTT
TRBJ1-1 | NA | TRBD1 | TRBV7-8 | CASYQGEVNTEAFF | TGTGCCAGCTACCAGGGGGAGGTGAACACTGAAGCTTTCTTT
TRBJ2-3 | NA | TRBD2 | TRBV24-1 | CATSDPASGRSTQYF | TGTGCCACCAGTGATCCGGCGAGCGGGAGGAGTACGCAGTATTTT
TRBJ1-6 | NA | TRBD1 | TRBV20-1 | CSARGTGLENSPLHF | TGCAGTGCTCGTGGGACAGGACTCGAGAATTCACCCCTCCACTTT
TRBJ1-6 | NA | TRBD1 | TRBV30 | CAWSAGTANSPLHF | TGTGCCTGGAGTGCCGGGACAGCTAATTCACCCCTCCACTTT
TRBJ2-3 | NA | TRBD2 | TRBV7-9 | CASSWTSGTLPDTQYF | TGTGCCAGCAGTTGGACTAGCGGGACCCTCCCAGATACGCAGTATTTT
TRBJ1-2 | once | TRBD1 | TRBV5-6 | CASSSGQGNYGYTF | TGTGCCAGCAGCTCGGGACAGGGGAACTATGGCTACACCTTC
TRBJ2-5 | NA | TRBD2 | TRBV5-4 | CASSPGAGGAGTQYF | TGTGCCAGCAGCCCTGGGGCGGGAGGCGCCGGGACCCAGTACTTC
TRBJ1-2 | NA | TRBD1 | TRBV27 | CASSTGDTYGYTF | TGTGCCAGCAGCACAGGGGACACCTATGGCTACACCTTC
TRBJ2-1 | NA | TRBD2 | TRBV6-4 | CANLLAGLLYNEQFF | TGTGCCAACCTACTGGCGGGACTACTCTACAATGAGCAGTTCTTC
TRBJ1-1 | NA | NA | TRBV11-3 | CASSERYGGTGNTEAFF | TGTGCCAGCAGCGAGAGATACGGGGGGACGGGCAACACTGAAGCTTTCTTT
TRBJ2-3 | once | TRBD2 | TRBV7-7 | CASSYGLGTDTQYF | TGTGCCAGCAGCTACGGACTAGGCACAGATACGCAGTATTTT
TRBJ2-7 | few | NA | TRBV11-2 | CASIDPGAGHSYEQYF | TGTGCCAGCATCGACCCGGGGGCAGGTCACTCCTACGAGCAGTACTTC
TRBJ1-3 | once | NA | TRBV11-3 | CASSLGPPGVSGNTIYF | TGTGCCAGCAGCTTAGGCCCACCAGGGGTATCCGGAAACACCATATATTTT
TRBJ1-1 | NA | NA | TRBV6-5 | CASSYSTYYEAFF | TGTGCCAGCAGTTACTCGACATACTATGAAGCTTTCTTT
TRBJ2-1 | NA | NA | TRBV7-3 | CASSLDQYNEQFF | TGTGCCAGCAGCTTAGACCAGTACAATGAGCAGTTCTTC
TRBJ2-7 | NA | TRBD2 | TRBV7-3 | CASSSPPTGGYEQYF | TGTGCCAGCAGCTCCCCCCCGACGGGAGGGTACGAGCAGTACTTC
TRBJ2-1 | NA | TRBD2 | TRBV19 | CASYDQAGAGEQFF | TGTGCCAGTTACGATCAAGCGGGAGCGGGTGAGCAGTTCTTC
TRBJ2-3 | once | NA | TRBV5-4 | CASSGRTAPGTDTQYF | TGTGCCAGCAGCGGGCGGACTGCCCCGGGCACAGATACGCAGTATTTT
TRBJ1-1 | once | NA | TRBV4-1 | CASSLTEVMNTEAFF | TGCGCCAGCAGCCTGACTGAGGTCATGAACACTGAAGCTTTCTTT
TRBJ1-1 | NA | NA | TRBV7-2 | CASSLGTANTEAFF | TGTGCCAGCAGCTTAGGGACGGCGAACACTGAAGCTTTCTTT
TRBJ1-6 | NA | TRBD1 | TRBV28 | CASNPRTGEDGSYNSPLHF | TGTGCCAGCAACCCCAGGACAGGGGAGGACGGCTCCTATAATTCACCCCTCCACTTT
TRBJ1-5 | NA | NA | TRBV6-4 | CASSVEGGSQPQHF | TGTGCCAGCAGTGTCGAGGGAGGCAGCCAGCCCCAGCATTTT
TRBJ1-5 | NA | NA | TRBV9 | CASSVSQYQPQHF | TGTGCCAGCAGCGTATCGCAGTATCAGCCCCAGCATTTT
TRBJ2-3 | NA | NA | TRBV4-2 | CASSQVESGSQYF | TGTGCCAGCAGCCAAGTGGAGAGCGGTTCGCAGTATTTT
TRBJ2-7 | NA | TRBD2 | TRBV4-1 | CASSQDPSGRIYEQYF | TGCGCCAGCAGCCAAGATCCTAGCGGGAGGATTTACGAGCAGTACTTC
TRBJ2-7 | NA | TRBD2 | TRBV6-5 | CASTGRGYEQYF | TGTGCCAGCACAGGGCGGGGGTACGAGCAGTACTTC